This passage covers 32 T cell receptor beta chains from one sample sequenced in a study of blood T cells in healthy people across ages (dated by TCRdb to the mid-2010s). The library was prepared using 5' RACE. Sequenced using an Illumina HiSeq 2500. A second about 7 to 11 cycle PCR used a sample-barcoded 5' primer and a J-beta primer mix. TCRdb trimmed the raw reads at Q25, called clones with MiXCR and kept productive beta chains. Identical CDR3 protein sequences are pooled into one entry, listed with their most common genes and DNA. Within this sample are fewer than 1 million distinct CDR3 sequences, with under 55% of them counted one time only. The ten largest make up roughly 19% of the sample. The source material was blood. The source is a man aged 60 to 75 in good health.

This chain links TRBV6-6 with TRBJ1-1; 7 bases align to TRBD1. The V gene's germline CDR1 is MNHNY and CDR2 SVGAGI (reference sequence). V gave up 5 bases and J gave up 3 bases; unmatched junction bases: 6. CDR3 length: 14 amino acids. CDR3 DNA sequence: TGTGCCAGCAGTGAGACAGGGATGTACACTGAAGCTTTCTTT. The encoded protein is CASSETGMYTEAFF.

In the case of this clonotype: This may come from a read error, since a much larger clone is one base off. The chain has TRBV10-3 and TRBJ2-5; D is unresolved. Trimming removed 6 bases at V and 0 bases at J, with 20 bases between. Germline CDR1 ENHRY, CDR2 SYGVKD. This CDR3 spans 17 amino acids. The CDR3 sequence is CAIRDPRFERNQETQYF. CDR3 nucleotide sequence: TGTGCCATCAGAGACCCGCGATTCGAACGAAACCAAGAGACCCAGTACTTC.

The V call is TRBV5-6, the J call TRBJ2-4, with TRBD1 matching 8 bases. The end of the DNA aligns better with TRBJ2-7, so the J call may be wrong. Looked up from germline, CDR1 is SGHDT and CDR2 is YYEEEE. The CDR3 consists of 14 residues. The CDR3 is CASSLAGGFGEQYF. In DNA form, the CDR3 reads TGTGCCAGCAGCTTAGCAGGGGGCTTCGGCGAGCAGTACTTC.

Regarding this clonotype: Being one base from a much bigger clone, this may be a read error. The chain links TRBV12-3 or TRBV12-4 to TRBJ2-7; D unclear. The J call is doubtful: the DNA matches TRBJ2-5 better. The CDR3 length is 12 residues. The CDR3 here is CASSTTVKTQYF. The CDR3 DNA is TGTGCCAGCAGCACGACGGTGAAGACCCAGTACTTC.

The chain carries TRBV6-5 and TRBJ2-7; unclear D gene. The CDR3 is 13 residues long. CDR1 is MNHEY and CDR2 is SVGAGI in the germline V gene. Trimming stripped 6 bases from V and 3 bases from J, with 12 bases between. The CDR3 bases are TGTGCCAGCAGGCAGACCCCCGACTACGAGCAGTACTTC. Protein sequence: CASRQTPDYEQYF.

V and J are TRBV6-1 and TRBJ2-7, with D unclear. Germline lookup yields CDR1 MNHNS and CDR2 SASEGT. The CDR3 covers 14 residues. Trimming took off 0 bases at V and 7 bases at J, with 13 bases between the two ends. CDR3 nucleotides: TGTGCCAGCAGTGAAGCGCAGAGTTTCTGGGAGCAGTACTTC. Translated: CASSEAQSFWEQYF.

In its sample, this clonotype was seen once. The gene calls are TRBV6-6 and TRBJ1-5; 7 nucleotides match TRBD1. CDR3 length: 17 amino acids. In germline, CDR1 is MNHNY, CDR2 SVGAGI (reference sequence). V shed 6 bases and J 7 bases; nucleotides not matched to a gene: 18. The CDR3 DNA follows: TGTGCCAGCAGCCCCTCCCCGGGCAGGGGGTGGGACCAGCCCCAGCATTTT. It yields the protein CASSPSPGRGWDQPQHF.

This clonotype was observed once. The rearrangement links TRBV7-6 to TRBJ2-1, with 10 bases aligning to TRBD1. The V segment lost 6 bases and the J segment 3 bases; nucleotides outside the gene matches: 8. CDR1 and CDR2 (germline): SGHVS, FNYEAQ. This CDR3 has 16 amino acids. DNA for the CDR3: TGTGCCAGCAGTCGTACCGGGACAGGGGTCTACAATGAGCAGTTCTTC. Translation: CASSRTGTGVYNEQFF.

This clonotype was picked up many times. The V call is TRBV6-1, the J call TRBJ2-7; weak D call: TRBD1 (5 bases). Germline CDR1 MNHNS, CDR2 SASEGT. V lost 4 bases to trimming and J lost 3 bases, with 10 bases between them. This CDR3 is built from 13 residues. In DNA form, the CDR3 reads TGTGCCAGCAGTGGACAGCCGTTCTACGAGCAGTACTTC. Translation: CASSGQPFYEQYF.

The V call is TRBV24-1, the J call TRBJ2-5, with 9 nucleotides matching TRBD2. The V and J ends lost 7 bases and 4 bases, in that order; junction bases with no gene match: 6. Per the germline V gene, CDR1 is KGHDR and CDR2 is SFDVKD. The CDR3 covers 14 residues. CDR3 protein: CATSPGTSLETQYF. CDR3 DNA: TGTGCCACCAGCCCCGGGACTAGCCTAGAGACCCAGTACTTC.

The V and J genes are TRBV9 and TRBJ2-4; TRBD1 matches at 8 bases. Matching the DNA end better, TRBJ2-7 makes the J call doubtful. In germline, CDR1 is SGDLS, CDR2 YYNGEE. This CDR3 is built from 14 residues. The CDR3 nucleotides are TGTGCCAGCAGCCGAGAAGGACAGGGATCCGAGCAGTACTTC. Protein: CASSREGQGSEQYF.

This rearrangement joins TRBV4-1 to TRBJ1-5, with D tentatively TRBD1 (5 bases). Trimming stripped 1 base from V and 1 base from J, with 8 bases between. CDR1 is MGHRA, CDR2 YSYEKL, per germline. The CDR3 is 15 residues long. The DNA of the CDR3 is TGCGCCAGCAGCCAAGGGACAACCAGCAATCAGCCCCAGCATTTT. Encoded protein: CASSQGTTSNQPQHF.

This clonotype appeared a single time. The J gene is TRBJ2-5, the V gene TRBV6-2 or TRBV6-3; 11 positions match TRBD1. The CDR3 contains 14 residues. Germline V gene data show CDR1 as MNHEY and CDR2 as SVGEGT. V trimming: 6 bases; J trimming: 5 bases; junction bases outside the gene matches: 5. The DNA of the CDR3 is TGTGCCAGCAGAGGGACAGGGGGAGGGGAGACCCAGTACTTC. It codes for CASRGTGGGETQYF.

V and J are TRBV15 and TRBJ2-2; D not resolved. Per germline, CDR1 LNHNV and CDR2 YYDKDF (reference sequence). CDR3 length: 15 amino acids. Trimming cost V 5 bases and J 0 bases, with 10 bases left between them. The CDR3 here is CATSPGAANTGELFF. In DNA, the CDR3 is TGTGCCACCAGCCCTGGAGCTGCGAACACCGGGGAGCTGTTTTTT.

The V gene is TRBV6-2 or TRBV6-3, the J gene TRBJ2-7; D is unresolved. The DNA end lines up better with TRBJ2-5; the J call may be wrong. Germline loops: CDR1 MNHEY, CDR2 SVGEGT. This CDR3 has 12 residues. Here the CDR3 reads CASRTNLGTQYF. DNA for the CDR3: TGTGCCAGCCGCACTAATCTCGGGACCCAGTACTTC.

The chain links TRBV3-1 to TRBJ2-7; the match to TRBD1 covers 9 bases. Unmatched junction bases numbered 8, after V lost 6 bases and J lost 5 bases. CDR3 length: 14 amino acids. In germline, CDR1 is LGHDT, CDR2 YNNKEL (reference sequence). CDR3 sequence (DNA): TGTGCCAGCAGACAACAGGGGGCTCCGGACGAGCAGTACTTC. This gives the protein CASRQQGAPDEQYF.

This clonotype was seen only a few times. The CDR3 nucleotides are TGTGCCAGCAGCTTAGCGGCCGGATCCAATCAGCCCCAGCATTTT. This encodes CASSLAAGSNQPQHF. This chain connects TRBV7-2 to TRBJ1-5; D gene ambiguous. The length of the CDR3 is 15 residues. Germline CDR1 is SGHTA and CDR2 is FQGNSA. V lost 0 bases to trimming and J lost 3 bases, with 9 bases between them.

This rearrangement joins TRBV6-1 to TRBJ2-1; tentatively, D is TRBD2 (5 bases). This CDR3 has 12 amino acids. V shed 5 bases and J shed 8 bases, with 10 bases lying between them. Germline CDR1 is MNHNS and CDR2 is SASEGT. CDR3 region: CASSRGIHEQFF. The CDR3 nucleotides are TGTGCCAGCAGTCGAGGGATCCATGAGCAGTTCTTC.

The chain couples TRBV12-3 or TRBV12-4 to TRBJ1-1, with 7 bases that match TRBD1. The ends lost 6 bases at V and 10 bases at J; junction bases unmatched: 8. There are 12 residues in the CDR3. The CDR3 region is CASRTGDQGAFF. The DNA for the CDR3 is TGTGCCAGCAGAACAGGGGATCAGGGAGCTTTCTTT.

On this clonotype itself: This may be a read error, as it is one base from a much larger clone. The rearrangement links TRBV27 to TRBJ2-1; no clear D gene. The DNA end is a closer match to TRBJ2-7, so the J assignment may be wrong. CDR1 MNHEY and CDR2 SMNVEV come from the germline V gene (reference sequence). The CDR3 totals 14 residues. The CDR3 region is CASSRTVVYNEQYF. In DNA, the CDR3 is TGTGCCAGCAGCAGAACAGTAGTCTACAATGAGCAGTACTTC.

The chain uses TRBV20-1 and TRBJ1-6, with D hard to call. Germline V gene lookup returns CDR1 DFQATT and CDR2 SNEGSKA (reference sequence). V lost 1 base and J 5 bases, leaving 12 bases between the germline ends. CDR3 length: 15 residues. CDR3 in DNA: TGCAGTGCTAGAGTTGAAGGTTCCCATAATTCACCCCTCCACTTT. This encodes CSARVEGSHNSPLHF.

The chain carries TRBV29-1 and TRBJ2-7; 7 bases match TRBD1. V lost 2 bases to trimming and J lost 7 bases; unmatched junction nucleotides: 17. Germline loops: CDR1 SQVTM, CDR2 ANQGSEA. CDR3 length equals 16 residues. The CDR3 DNA sequence: TGCAGCGTTGAAATGACCCGGACAGGTTCTAACAATGAGCAGTACTTC. As protein: CSVEMTRTGSNNEQYF.

This clonotype came up a few times. The chain carries TRBV24-1 and TRBJ2-3; no clear D gene. Trimming pared 5 bases from V and 4 bases from J, leaving 6 bases between. This CDR3 contains 12 residues. Germline V CDR1 and CDR2: KGHDR, SFDVKD. The CDR3 loop reads CATSAAADTQYF. The CDR3 nucleotides are TGTGCCACCAGTGCGGCAGCAGATACGCAGTATTTT.

V is TRBV7-6 and J is TRBJ2-5; the D is unclear. The CDR3 contains 14 residues. The germline CDR1 and CDR2 sequences are SGHVS and FNYEAQ. V gave up 3 bases and J gave up 2 bases, with 10 bases separating them. DNA of the CDR3: TGTGCCAGCAGCTTTGTTAGGGAACAAGAGACCCAGTACTTC. This gives the protein CASSFVREQETQYF. Full variable domain (outside the CDR3, taken from reference TRBV7-6 and TRBJ2-5): GAGVSQSPRYKVTKRGQDVALRCDPISGHVSLYWYRQALGQGPEFLTYFNYEAQQDKSGLPNDRFSAERPEGSISTLTIQRTEQRDSAMYRCASSFVREQETQYFGPGTRLLVL.

This clonotype has just one count. This rearrangement joins TRBV2 to TRBJ2-7; D might be TRBD1 or TRBD2, each matching 5 bases. Deletions cut 6 bases from V and 0 bases from J, with 15 bases between. CDR1 and CDR2 (germline): SNHLY, FYNNEI. CDR3 length: 15 amino acids. The CDR3 sequence is CASRREPGRSYEQYF. The DNA of the CDR3 is TGTGCCAGCAGGAGAGAACCGGGACGCTCCTACGAGCAGTACTTC.

The rearrangement uses TRBV20-1 and TRBJ2-1; 12 bases line up with TRBD2. After removal of 2 bases from V and 6 bases from J, the junction contained 5 bases not matched to a gene. This CDR3 has 15 residues. Germline V lookup: CDR1 DFQATT, CDR2 SNEGSKA (reference sequence). In DNA form, the CDR3 reads TGCAGTGCTAGACCTAGCGGGGGGGCGGTCAATGAGCAGTTCTTC. The encoded protein is CSARPSGGAVNEQFF.

This clonotype occurred many times. The rearrangement uses TRBV29-1 and TRBJ2-5; 7 nucleotides line up with TRBD1. This CDR3 region has 12 residues. Germline assignment: CDR1 SQVTM and CDR2 ANQGSEA. Losses at the gene ends were 6 bases for V and 1 base for J; bases not matched to a gene: 2. Here the CDR3 DNA reads TGCAGCGTCGGACAGGCCCAAGAGACCCAGTACTTC. Translating gives CSVGQAQETQYF.

CDR3 amino acids: CASSSHPKSDIRGLEQYF. CDR3 sequence (DNA): TGTGCCAGCAGTTCACATCCCAAGTCGGACATAAGGGGACTCGAGCAGTACTTC. This chain connects TRBV28 to TRBJ2-7, with D perhaps matching TRBD2 (6 bases). The germline V and J ends were trimmed by 4 bases and 6 bases, with 28 bases remaining between them. CDR1 is MDHEN and CDR2 is SYDVKM in the germline V gene. This CDR3 comprises 18 residues.

This chain links TRBV4-3 with TRBJ2-3, with D hard to call. The ends were cut back, 0 bases at V and 2 bases at J, with 9 bases in the middle. CDR1 is LGHNA, CDR2 YSLEER, per germline. The CDR3 runs to 15 residues. The CDR3 protein is CASSQEWGFTDTQYF. In DNA form, the CDR3 reads TGCGCCAGCAGCCAAGAGTGGGGTTTCACAGATACGCAGTATTTT.

A few counts support this clonotype. The chain couples TRBV4-1 to TRBJ1-2, with 7 positions matching TRBD1. Per germline, CDR1 MGHRA and CDR2 YSYEKL. The CDR3 has 13 amino acids. With V trimmed by 3 bases and J by 7 bases, 5 bases remained unmatched. In DNA, the CDR3 is TGCGCCAGCAGCCAGACAGGGTTGGGTGGCTACACCTTC. It encodes CASSQTGLGGYTF.

This clonotype was counted only a few times. V is TRBV9 and J is TRBJ2-5, with 13 nucleotides matching TRBD2. Germline CDR1 reads SGDLS; CDR2 reads YYNGEE. The CDR3 has 16 amino acids. Trimming cost V 4 bases and J 5 bases; bases outside gene matches: 8. CDR3 loop: CASSPGLAGAWETQYF. The CDR3 nucleotides are TGTGCCAGCAGCCCAGGACTAGCGGGGGCTTGGGAGACCCAGTACTTC.

The chain employs TRBV6-2 or TRBV6-3 and TRBJ2-3, with TRBD2 matching 11 bases. Per the germline V gene, CDR1 is MNHEY and CDR2 is SVGEGT. V shed 6 bases, J shed 3 bases, and the junction held 14 bases outside the gene matches. CDR3 length equals 18 residues. The CDR3 protein is CASSPLTGLAGGTDTQYF. DNA of the CDR3: TGTGCCAGCAGCCCTCTGACAGGGCTAGCGGGGGGAACAGATACGCAGTATTTT.